These 17 T cell receptor beta chains were all obtained from the same sample, sequenced in a study of control samples from healthy donors and cancer patients. Here immunoSEQ multiplex PCR was the method, and the copy in TCRdb shows in-frame clones only, minus some. The table includes approximately 180,000 clones, about 91% detected once. Sequencing used blood. These receptors originate from a woman between 40 and 55 years old in good health.

The V gene is TRBV5-1, the J gene TRBJ1-1; D gene uncertain. The germline V and J ends were trimmed by 5 bases and 1 base, with 9 bases remaining between them. The CDR3 is made up of 13 amino acids. CDR1 is SGHRS, CDR2 YFSETQ, per germline. DNA for the CDR3: TGCGCCAGCAGGCCTGACCCGAACACTGAAGCTTTCTTT. The encoded protein is CASRPDPNTEAFF. The full variable domain, in which reference TRBV5-1 and TRBJ1-1 provide the parts outside the CDR3, is KAGVTQTPRYLIKTRGQQVTLSCSPISGHRSVSWYQQTPGQGLQFLFEYFSETQRNKGNFPGRFSGRQFSNSRSEMNVSTLELGDSALYLCASRPDPNTEAFFGQGTRLTVV.

The chain couples TRBV29-1 to TRBJ2-2; D tentatively reads TRBD1 or TRBD2 (6 bases each). Trimming took 7 bases from V and 2 from J, leaving 17 bases between them. In germline, CDR1 is SQVTM, CDR2 ANQGSEA. CDR3 size: 15 residues. CDR3 protein: CSGKGGSLNTGELFF. In nucleotides, the CDR3 is TGCAGCGGAAAAGGGGGGAGCTTAAACACCGGGGAGCTGTTTTTT.

The chain combines TRBV5-1 with TRBJ1-1; 7 bases match TRBD1. This CDR3 is 16 amino acids long. The germline CDR1 and CDR2 sequences are SGHRS and YFSETQ. V lost 4 bases to trimming and J lost 1 base; unmatched junction nucleotides: 10. Written as DNA, the CDR3 is TGCGCCAGCAGCAACCGGGACAGCTCTTCGAACACTGAAGCTTTCTTT. This codes for CASSNRDSSSNTEAFF.

The chain has TRBV24-1 and TRBJ1-3, with 9 bases that match TRBD1. Unmatched junction bases numbered 4, after V lost 9 bases and J lost 2 bases. The CDR3 length is 14 residues. Germline loops: CDR1 KGHDR, CDR2 SFDVKD. The CDR3 reads CATFHRGPGNTIYF. Here the CDR3 DNA reads TGTGCCACCTTTCACAGGGGGCCTGGAAACACCATATATTTT.

V gene TRBV29-1 combines with J gene TRBJ2-7; the D gene is possibly TRBD2 (5 bases). The CDR3 length is 14 residues. V dropped 4 bases and J dropped 6 bases, with 19 bases sitting between them. Germline lookup yields CDR1 SQVTM and CDR2 ANQGSEA. CDR3 region: CSVVGRGGLSEQYF. Written as DNA, the CDR3 is TGCAGCGTTGTAGGTCGGGGTGGTTTAAGCGAGCAGTACTTC.

The rearrangement uses TRBV15 and TRBJ1-1; D is undetermined. The CDR3 has 14 residues. Germline assignment: CDR1 LNHNV and CDR2 YYDKDF (reference sequence). The V end was cut by 0 bases, the J end by 11 bases, with 16 bases between. The DNA of the CDR3 is TGTGCCACCAGCAGAGATCGGGAAGGGTTGGGGGCTTTCTTT. It codes for CATSRDREGLGAFF.

J is TRBJ2-7 and V is TRBV18, with 8 bases identical to TRBD1. This CDR3 region has 14 residues. With 5 bases clipped from V and 2 bases from J, the junction kept 5 bases outside the gene matches. Germline loops: CDR1 KGHSH, CDR2 LQKENI. Here the CDR3 DNA reads TGTGCCAGCTCATCCGGGACAGGAACCTACGAGCAGTACTTC. The encoded protein is CASSSGTGTYEQYF. The full variable domain, with the rest looked up from reference TRBV18 and TRBJ2-7, is NAGVMQNPRHLVRRRGQEARLRCSPMKGHSHVYWYRQLPEEGLKFMVYLQKENIIDESGMPKERFSAEFPKEGPSILRIQQVVRGDSAAYFCASSSGTGTYEQYFGPGTRLTVT.

V is TRBV5-6 and J is TRBJ2-5, with D possibly TRBD2 on 5 matching bases. Looked up from germline, CDR1 is SGHDT and CDR2 is YYEEEE. Trimming took off 2 bases at V and 4 bases at J, with 12 bases between the two ends. The CDR3 contains 14 residues. CDR3 DNA: TGTGCCAGCAGCTTAGGTAGCGTGGGAGAGACCCAGTACTTC. Translation gives CASSLGSVGETQYF.

J is TRBJ2-7 and V is TRBV5-1, with TRBD2 identical over 14 bases. Germline loops: CDR1 SGHRS, CDR2 YFSETQ. This CDR3 comprises 15 residues. Trimming took 0 bases from V and 11 from J; bases not matched to a gene: 7. The DNA of the CDR3 is TGCGCCAGCAGCTTGGAACCGGGACTAGCGGGGGAGAAGTACTTC. Residues: CASSLEPGLAGEKYF.

This chain links TRBV4-1 with TRBJ1-4, with D possibly matching TRBD1 (5 bases). Trimming removed 1 base at V and 6 bases at J, with 9 bases between. Germline V gives CDR1 MGHRA, CDR2 YSYEKL. The CDR3 consists of 14 residues. The CDR3 reads CASSQGQGDEKLFF. The DNA of the CDR3 is TGCGCCAGCAGCCAAGGGCAGGGCGATGAAAAACTGTTTTTT.

Written as DNA, the CDR3 is TGTGCCAGCAGCCCCACAGGGACAGGGGGCTACGAGCAGTACTTC. Translated: CASSPTGTGGYEQYF. The chain joins TRBV5-8 to TRBJ2-7; 11 bases agree with TRBD1. The germline gives CDR1 SGHTS, CDR2 YDEGEE. The CDR3 spans 15 residues. The V and J ends lost 4 bases and 3 bases, in that order; junction bases with no gene match: 6.

The V call is TRBV10-2, the J call TRBJ1-1; D possibly corresponds to TRBD1 (6 bases). The CDR3 sequence is 13 residues long. Germline CDR1 WSHSY, CDR2 SAAADI. V was shortened by 3 bases and J by 7 bases, with 12 bases between the two germline ends. CDR3 region: CASSDGGGSEAFF. The CDR3 region has the DNA TGCGCCAGCAGTGACGGGGGGGGCAGTGAAGCTTTCTTT.

The chain employs TRBV6-2 or TRBV6-3 and TRBJ2-3; unclear D gene. The CDR3 extends over 12 amino acids. The V gene lost 4 bases and the J gene lost 2 bases, with 4 bases spanning the gap. CDR1 is MNHEY, CDR2 SVGEGT, per germline. The CDR3 coding sequence is TGTGCCAGCAGTTTCTCCACAGATACGCAGTATTTT. Residues: CASSFSTDTQYF.

The chain is built from TRBV6-6 and TRBJ1-5; D remains ambiguous. Germline CDR1 and CDR2: MNHNY and SVGAGI (reference sequence). This CDR3 is 14 amino acids long. Trimming removed 2 bases from V and 4 bases from J, with 9 bases in between. The CDR3 reads CASSYGKGNQPQHF. CDR3 nucleotides: TGTGCCAGCAGTTACGGCAAGGGTAATCAGCCCCAGCATTTT.

The chain carries TRBV27 and TRBJ1-6; D is undetermined. V lost 5 bases and J lost 9, with 14 bases in between. The CDR3 runs to 14 residues. The V gene's germline CDR1 is MNHEY and CDR2 SMNVEV (reference sequence). CDR3 loop: CASSLIMVGSPLHF. The CDR3 DNA is TGTGCCAGCAGTCTAATTATGGTCGGTTCACCCCTCCACTTT.

The J gene is TRBJ1-5, the V gene TRBV27; D perhaps matches TRBD1 (6 bases). V shed 3 bases and J shed 4 bases, with 22 bases lying between them. Germline V gene lookup returns CDR1 MNHEY and CDR2 SMNVEV (reference sequence). This CDR3 is built from 18 residues. The CDR3 here is CASSFLGTTEGGNQPQHF. The CDR3 coding sequence is TGTGCCAGCAGTTTCCTTGGAACGACAGAGGGGGGGAATCAGCCCCAGCATTTT.

V is TRBV3-1 (or the pseudogene TRBV3-2) and J is TRBJ1-4; 7 nucleotides align to TRBD1. Germline trimming cut 3 bases from V and 11 bases from J; bases unmatched to any gene: 12. CDR3 length: 15 residues. Germline V gene data show CDR1 as LGHDT and CDR2 as YNNKEL (reference sequence). CDR3 coding DNA: TGTGCCAGCAGCCAGAGGGACAGACCCTTGGGGAAACTGTTTTTT. Translated: CASSQRDRPLGKLFF.